The T cell receptor (beta chain) described here comes from a study of blood T cell repertoires in COVID-19. In the study overall: Samples representing acute and convalescent COVID-19 were sourced from the United States, Italy and Spain.

The authors' processing: Amplified reference gene primers provided the basis for estimating nucleated cell counts. Profiled with immunoSEQ multiplex PCR; TCRdb holds only in-frame clones, not every one. Clonal size and the V and J genes are those of that table, whereas D and trimming came from the DNA. The data show 95,000 to 150,000 clones, less than 90% seen once. Germline loops: CDR1 SGHRS, CDR2 YFSETQ. The CDR3 is 15 amino acids. After removal of 1 base from V and 2 bases from J, the junction contained 4 bases not matched to a gene. The sequence came from an elderly man with active or convalescent COVID-19. The chain recombines TRBV5-1 with TRBJ2-3, with 7 nucleotides matching TRBD2. The specimen was peripheral blood. The CDR3 sequence is CASSLSLAVTDTQYF. CDR3 nucleotide sequence: TGCGCCAGCAGCTTGTCGCTAGCGGTCACAGATACGCAGTATTTT.